This T cell receptor (beta chain) was found in a study of blood T cells in healthy people across ages. Study background: Template switching caught about one barcoded beta molecule for each two T cells.

Through a sample-barcoded 5' primer and a J-beta primer mix, a second PCR was run for 7 to 11 cycles. Each cDNA molecule was tagged by a template-switch adaptor with 12 random nucleotides. One entry per CDR3 protein results from TCRdb running MiXCR on the 5' RACE reads. The sample lists approximately 800,000 distinct CDR3 sequences; around 62% were seen once. Each donor gave around 9.6 milliliters of peripheral blood. Worth noting for this clonotype: Antigen unknown.

V gave up 6 bases and J gave up 0 bases; unmatched junction bases: 6. CDR1 MNHEY and CDR2 SVGEGT come from the germline V gene. This CDR3 has 15 residues. Findings and caveats of the study: When one million T cells were used, diversity estimates were thought to be underestimates.

Sequencing was performed on blood. This TCR was sampled from a man aged 30 to 39 in good health. The chain is built from TRBV6-2 or TRBV6-3 and TRBJ2-3, with 7 bases that match TRBD2. The CDR3 sequence: CASSPRRGSTDTQYF. The CDR3 nucleotides are TGTGCCAGCAGCCCCCGGCGGGGGAGCACAGATACGCAGTATTTT.